This T cell receptor beta chain was sequenced in a study of blood T cell repertoires in COVID-19. Study in general: The analysed material was cDNA or gDNA that came from T cells, B-cell-depleted T cells, or PBMCs.

Sequenced by immunoSEQ multiplex PCR; TCRdb stores in-frame clones only, minus some. Here the sample spans roughly 220,000 clones, less than 90% being singletons. Sequenced sample: PBMCs or T cells enriched from blood (not recorded which). This receptor was obtained from a woman in her twenties or thirties who had recovered from COVID-19.

The CDR3 sequence is CASSQDGFRAAYGYTF. The CDR3 DNA reads TGCGCCAGCAGCCAAGATGGGTTCAGGGCAGCCTATGGCTACACCTTC. This chain uses TRBV4-3 with TRBJ1-2, with D tentatively TRBD1 (5 bases). The germline V gene has CDR1 LGHNA and CDR2 YSLEER. CDR3 length equals 16 residues. The V gene lost 0 bases and the J gene lost 4 bases, with 15 bases spanning the gap.